This T cell receptor (beta chain) is drawn from a study of shared clonotypes between healthy human individuals. General study points: Represented genetic and exposure-history diversity was restricted by having few donors. Measured sharing among donors was expected to vary with sequencing depth.

A note on this clone: Its antigen is currently unknown.

Data came from immunoSEQ multiplex PCR; TCRdb stores just in-frame clones and leaves some out. Among over 1.5 million clones listed, 98% were seen once. Between the trimmed V and J ends, which lost 2 bases and 7 bases, there was a span of 15 bases. Germline loops: CDR1 KGHSH, CDR2 LQKENI. This CDR3 region has 14 residues. This receptor was identified in a man younger than 45 in good health. The chain is built from TRBV18 and TRBJ2-7, with D unresolved. The sequenced sample was naive CD4+ T cells sorted from blood. The subset: CD45RA+ positively selected. This CDR3 reads CASSPYLGSDEQYF. The DNA for the CDR3 is TGTGCCAGCTCACCATACCTAGGCTCGGATGAGCAGTACTTC.